This T cell receptor beta chain was documented in a study of blood T cells in healthy people across ages. Only a few counts were recorded for this clonotype. Sample-barcoded 5' priming and a J-beta primer mix drove a second PCR of 7 to 11 cycles. One entry per CDR3 protein, called by TCRdb with MiXCR from the 5' RACE reads. The data show 1.5 million to 2 million distinct CDR3 sequences, approximately 32% seen once. This CDR3 comprises 13 residues. CDR1 is DFQATT and CDR2 is SNEGSKA in the germline V gene (reference sequence). V was cut by 5 bases and J by 2 bases, with 11 bases left in between. This chain joins TRBV20-1 and TRBJ2-3, with unresolved D. The sequence derives from a woman aged 25 to 39 in good health. Sequenced sample: blood. CDR3: CSARKGFTDTQYF. CDR3 bases: TGCAGTGCTCGCAAGGGATTCACAGATACGCAGTATTTT.